Presented here are 7 T cell receptor beta chains from one specimen sequenced in a study of CD8 T cells in Susac syndrome. RNA in amounts of about 0.45 to 1 ug was reverse transcribed with random hexamers. TCRdb reprocessed the immunoSEQ multiplex PCR reads with MiXCR, giving one entry per CDR3 protein. The profile shows around 100,000 distinct CDR3 sequences, about 95% of them singletons. Source material: CD8+ T cells from PBMCs. All receptors come from a human donor with Susac syndrome.

This clonotype came up once. The chain combines TRBV12-3 or TRBV12-4 with TRBJ2-3, with D perhaps TRBD1 (5 bases). V shed 6 bases and J shed 2 bases, with 15 bases lying between them. The CDR3 is 15 residues long. In DNA, the CDR3 is TGTGCCAGCAGCTACCGACAGACCCTCACAGATACGCAGTATTTT. The encoded protein is CASSYRQTLTDTQYF.

V is TRBV20-1 and J is TRBJ2-4; 9 bases are shared with TRBD2. V trimming: 3 bases; J trimming: 7 bases; junction bases outside the gene matches: 7. CDR3 length: 14 amino acids. Germline CDR1 DFQATT, CDR2 SNEGSKA (reference sequence). The CDR3 bases are TGCAGTGCTAGCCCCCCAAGCGGGGGGAACATTCAGTACTTC. As protein: CSASPPSGGNIQYF.

The chain links TRBV20-1 to TRBJ2-3; maybe TRBD2 (6 bases). The germline CDR1 and CDR2 sequences are DFQATT and SNEGSKA (reference sequence). CDR3 size: 14 residues. V dropped 6 bases and J dropped 2 bases, with 15 bases sitting between them. The CDR3 sequence: CSARRAGFTDTQYF. The CDR3 coding sequence is TGCAGTGCCAGGCGGGCGGGGTTCACAGATACGCAGTATTTT.

The chain is built from TRBV7-9 and TRBJ1-3; no firm D call. Trimming took 5 bases from V and 2 from J, leaving 13 bases between them. Germline lookup yields CDR1 SEHNR and CDR2 FQNEAQ (reference sequence). This CDR3 has 15 residues. Here the CDR3 DNA reads TGTGCCAGCAGCCCCTCTAGGAGCGCTGGAAACACCATATATTTT. Amino acid sequence: CASSPSRSAGNTIYF.

This chain links TRBV20-1 with TRBJ2-1; unclear D gene. Germline-derived CDR1 and CDR2 are DFQATT and SNEGSKA (reference sequence). V was shortened by 6 bases and J by 4 bases, with 19 bases between the two germline ends. CDR3 size: 15 residues. For the CDR3, the DNA is TGCAGTGCCCGCATGGTGGGGTTGGTATACAATGAGCAGTTCTTC. Translation gives CSARMVGLVYNEQFF.

The CDR3 region has the DNA TGTGCCAGCAGTTTAGCTAAAGGACAGAACCATGAGACAGATACGCAGTATTTT. Amino acid sequence: CASSLAKGQNHETDTQYF. The chain carries TRBV2 and TRBJ2-3, with D possibly being TRBD1 (6 bases). The CDR3 extends over 18 amino acids. Per germline, CDR1 SNHLY and CDR2 FYNNEI. The V gene lost 5 bases and the J gene lost 3 bases, with 24 bases spanning the gap.

This CDR3 reads CASSPGGGGYTF. The CDR3 DNA sequence: TGCGCCAGCAGCCCGGGGGGAGGTGGCTACACCTTC. This sequence joins TRBV4-1 and TRBJ1-2; D is perhaps TRBD1 (5 bases). The CDR3 is made up of 12 amino acids. The germline CDR1 and CDR2 sequences are MGHRA and YSYEKL. Trimming took 4 bases from V and 7 from J, leaving 10 bases between them.